Below, 4 T cell receptor beta chains from the same sample are listed, as sequenced in a study of neurological immune-mediated disorders. The time point: longitudinal time-point 2. One entry per CDR3 protein results from TCRdb running MiXCR on the 5' RACE reads. The profile shows 40,000 to 60,000 distinct CDR3 sequences, less than 15% of them singletons. Sequencing used PBMCs. The receptors shown here come from a male donor with HTLV-1-associated myelopathy (HAM/TSP).

This clonotype was recorded at least ten times. V usage is TRBV20-1 and J usage is TRBJ1-2; D is unresolved. This CDR3 has 13 amino acids. V was trimmed by 4 bases and J by 3 bases, leaving 12 bases between them. Germline CDR1 is DFQATT and CDR2 is SNEGSKA (reference sequence). The CDR3 is CSAIPEVYYGYTF. The CDR3 bases are TGCAGTGCTATCCCGGAGGTTTACTATGGCTACACCTTC.

This clonotype was counted at least ten times. The chain carries TRBV4-3 and TRBJ2-4, with D maybe TRBD2 (6 bases). V was cut by 2 bases and J by 2 bases, with 16 bases left in between. Germline loops: CDR1 LGHNA, CDR2 YSLEER. The CDR3 has 17 residues. In DNA form, the CDR3 reads TGCGCCAGCAGCCAACGGGGGTTGATGGAGACCAAAAACATTCAGTACTTC. It specifies CASSQRGLMETKNIQYF.

This clonotype was observed many times. This chain uses TRBV7-2 with TRBJ2-3; weak D call: TRBD2 (6 bases). Per the germline V gene, CDR1 is SGHTA and CDR2 is FQGNSA. Trimming removed 5 bases at V and 8 bases at J, with 14 bases between. The CDR3 length is 13 residues. Here the CDR3 reads CASSPGLGGTQYF. CDR3 DNA: TGTGCCAGCAGCCCGGGACTGGGGGGTACGCAGTATTTT. The entire variable domain, with the rest obtained from reference TRBV7-2 and TRBJ2-3, is as follows: GAGVSQSPSNKVTEKGKDVELRCDPISGHTALYWYRQSLGQGLEFLIYFQGNSAPDKSGLPSDRFSAERTGGSVSTLTIQRTQQEDSAVYLCASSPGLGGTQYFGPGTRLTVL.

There are many counts of this clonotype. The CDR3 protein is CASSLGDFGNSPLHF. The CDR3 DNA is TGCGCCAGCAGCTTGGGGGATTTTGGAAATTCACCCCTCCACTTT. The chain has TRBV5-1 and TRBJ1-6; D is unresolved. This CDR3 comprises 15 residues. The V end was cut by 0 bases, the J end by 7 bases, with 11 bases between. The germline CDR1 and CDR2 sequences are SGHRS and YFSETQ.